The clone carrying this TCR beta chain occurred many times. Germline V gene data show CDR1 as WSHSY and CDR2 as SAAADI. This CDR3 contains 14 residues. The ends lost 6 bases at V and 3 bases at J; junction bases unmatched: 7. The source material, RNA transcripts, was used to amplify TCR beta CDR3 regions. Using the HTBI primer set, a first-round RT-PCR was run on the TCR CDR3. TCRdb ran MiXCR on the multiplex PCR reads and lists one entry per CDR3 protein. The top ten clones hold approximately 7.2% of a sample with about 660,000 distinct CDR3 sequences, roughly 46% of them seen once. The source of the sample is a study of T cells in Graves' hyperthyroidism and ophthalmopathy.

The clonotype was recovered from an adult man with Graves' disease, either hyperthyroidism or ophthalmopathy (not recorded which). Material: peripheral blood or thyroid tissue (not recorded which). This chain connects TRBV10-2 to TRBJ1-2, with 7 positions matching TRBD1. CDR3 residues: CASSAGGEDYGYTF. The CDR3, as DNA: TGCGCCAGCAGCGCAGGGGGTGAGGACTATGGCTACACCTTC.